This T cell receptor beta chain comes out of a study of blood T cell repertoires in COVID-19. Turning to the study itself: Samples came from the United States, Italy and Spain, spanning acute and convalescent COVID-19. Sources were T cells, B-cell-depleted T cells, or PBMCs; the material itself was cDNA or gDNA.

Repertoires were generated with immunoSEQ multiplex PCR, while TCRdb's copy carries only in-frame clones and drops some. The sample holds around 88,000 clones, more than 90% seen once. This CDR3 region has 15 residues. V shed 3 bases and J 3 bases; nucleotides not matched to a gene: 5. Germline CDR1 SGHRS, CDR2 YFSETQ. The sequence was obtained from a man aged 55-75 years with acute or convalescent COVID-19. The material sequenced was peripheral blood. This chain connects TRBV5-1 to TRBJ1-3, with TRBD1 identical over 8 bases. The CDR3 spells CASSYGQGSGNTIYF. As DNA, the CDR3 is TGCGCCAGCAGCTACGGACAGGGAAGTGGAAACACCATATATTTT.